This T cell receptor (beta chain) is drawn from a study of CD8 T cells in ankylosing spondylitis. Study-level findings and limits: It was reported that disease-linked clones were significantly enriched in matched ankylosing spondylitis synovial fluid.

MiXCR, applied by TCRdb to the 5' RACE reads, yields one record per CDR3 protein. The sample yields 250,000 to 350,000 distinct CDR3 sequences, 20% seen once. This clonotype was counted between two and nine times. The target antigen is unknown. Specimen: blood, either unsorted or a sorted T cell fraction (not recorded which). The receptor was derived from a male donor with ankylosing spondylitis or in good health (not recorded which).

CDR3 DNA sequence: TGTGCCAGCACCACGTGGCAGGGGTTTGAGCAGTTCTTC. It encodes CASTTWQGFEQFF. The J gene is TRBJ2-1, the V gene TRBV28, with D possibly matching TRBD1 (6 bases). Germline loops: CDR1 MDHEN, CDR2 SYDVKM. Trimming removed 7 bases at V and 9 bases at J, with 16 bases between. The CDR3 spans 13 residues.